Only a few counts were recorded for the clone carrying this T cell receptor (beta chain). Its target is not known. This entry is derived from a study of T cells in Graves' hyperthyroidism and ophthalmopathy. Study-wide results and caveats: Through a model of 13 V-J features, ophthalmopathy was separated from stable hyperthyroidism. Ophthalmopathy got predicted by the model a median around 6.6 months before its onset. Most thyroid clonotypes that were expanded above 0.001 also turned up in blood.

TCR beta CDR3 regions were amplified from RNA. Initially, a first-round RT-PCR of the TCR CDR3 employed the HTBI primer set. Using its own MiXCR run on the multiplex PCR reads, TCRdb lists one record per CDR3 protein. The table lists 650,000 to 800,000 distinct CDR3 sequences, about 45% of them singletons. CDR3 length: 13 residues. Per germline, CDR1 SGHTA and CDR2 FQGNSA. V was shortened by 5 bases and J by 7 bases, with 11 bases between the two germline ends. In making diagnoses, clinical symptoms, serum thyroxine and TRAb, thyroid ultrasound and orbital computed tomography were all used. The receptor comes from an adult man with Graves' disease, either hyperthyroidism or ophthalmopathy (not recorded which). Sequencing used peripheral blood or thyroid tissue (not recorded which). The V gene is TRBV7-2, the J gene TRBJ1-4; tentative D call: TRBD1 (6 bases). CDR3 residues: CASSRQGSEKLFF. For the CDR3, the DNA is TGTGCCAGCAGCCGTCAGGGGAGTGAAAAACTGTTTTTT.